A selection of T cell receptor beta chains follows, all from one sample in a study of T cell responses to AZD1222 COVID-19 vaccine. Repertoires were generated with immunoSEQ multiplex PCR, while TCRdb's copy carries only in-frame clones and drops some. The sample includes 100,000 to 150,000 clones, roughly nine tenths of them seen just once. Sequencing was performed on peripheral blood, taken on day 0 of AZD1222 vaccination. The receptors were sampled from an adult in good health. Both conserved end residues are part of each CDR3. The D gene is left open where the match is weak. Rows may omit the clone size; those that give it use once, few, many or a size class.

abundance: few
j_gene: TRBJ1-1
d_gene: .
v_gene: TRBV3-1/TRBV3-2
CDR3nt: TGTGCCAGCTCATCCAGGCAGGGTAAAGGGGGGGTGGCTTTCTTT
CDR3aa: CASSSRQGKGGVAFF

abundance: .
j_gene: TRBJ1-1
d_gene: TRBD1
v_gene: TRBV13
CDR3nt: TGTGCCAGCTCCGAGACAGGGCTGTATAGGAGTGAAGCTTTCTTT
CDR3aa: CASSETGLYRSEAFF

abundance: .
j_gene: TRBJ2-7
d_gene: .
v_gene: TRBV6-5
CDR3nt: TGTGCCAGCAGCTTACAGGGATACGAGCAGTACTTC
CDR3aa: CASSLQGYEQYF

abundance: .
j_gene: TRBJ2-4
d_gene: .
v_gene: TRBV23-1
CDR3nt: TGCGCCAGCTCCCGCCGGGCGCTGAACTATCCCCGGGCCAAAAACATTCAGTACTTC
CDR3aa: CASSRRALNYPRAKNIQYF

abundance: .
j_gene: TRBJ2-7
d_gene: .
v_gene: TRBV30
CDR3nt: TGTGCCTGGACAGGAGGCTACGAGCAGTACTTC
CDR3aa: CAWTGGYEQYF

abundance: .
j_gene: TRBJ2-5
d_gene: .
v_gene: TRBV2
CDR3nt: TGTGCCAGCAGTGGGGGAGAGACCCAGTACTTC
CDR3aa: CASSGGETQYF

abundance: .
j_gene: TRBJ1-1
d_gene: TRBD1
v_gene: TRBV27
CDR3nt: TGTGCCAGCAGACCCGGGACAGCAATCACTGAAGCTTTCTTT
CDR3aa: CASRPGTAITEAFF

abundance: .
j_gene: TRBJ1-1
d_gene: .
v_gene: TRBV29-1
CDR3nt: TGCAGCGTTGTTCAAAGCATGAACACTGAAGCTTTCTTT
CDR3aa: CSVVQSMNTEAFF

abundance: .
j_gene: TRBJ1-2
d_gene: .
v_gene: TRBV19
CDR3nt: TGTGCCAGTAGTATAGAAGCGGCTAAAAGCAGCGGCTACACCTTC
CDR3aa: CASSIEAAKSSGYTF

abundance: .
j_gene: TRBJ1-2
d_gene: .
v_gene: TRBV10-3
CDR3nt: TGTGCCATCTCGCCAGCCGCTAACTATGGCTACACCTTC
CDR3aa: CAISPAANYGYTF

abundance: once
j_gene: TRBJ2-1
d_gene: TRBD1
v_gene: TRBV4-3
CDR3nt: TGCGCCAGCAGCCGGCGTGGGACAGAGGCCTACAATGAGCAGTTCTTC
CDR3aa: CASSRRGTEAYNEQFF

abundance: .
j_gene: TRBJ1-4
d_gene: .
v_gene: TRBV5-8
CDR3nt: TGTGCCAGCAGCTTGGGGTCCGGACAGCTATTCGAAAAACTGTTTTTT
CDR3aa: CASSLGSGQLFEKLFF

abundance: .
j_gene: TRBJ1-2
d_gene: TRBD1
v_gene: TRBV7-9
CDR3nt: TGTGCCAGCAGCCGGGGGTCGGCAGGGGGTTCGAACTATGGCTACACCTTC
CDR3aa: CASSRGSAGGSNYGYTF

abundance: .
j_gene: TRBJ1-2
d_gene: .
v_gene: TRBV6-5
CDR3nt: TGTGCCAGCAATTCCTCCGTCGCTAACGACTATGGCTACACCTTC
CDR3aa: CASNSSVANDYGYTF

abundance: .
j_gene: TRBJ1-2
d_gene: .
v_gene: TRBV12-3/TRBV12-4
CDR3nt: TGTGCCAGCAGCCTGGACACGTATGGCTACACCTTC
CDR3aa: CASSLDTYGYTF

abundance: .
j_gene: TRBJ1-1
d_gene: .
v_gene: TRBV3-1/TRBV3-2
CDR3nt: TGTGCCAGCAGCCAAAGGGACACTGAAGCTTTCTTT
CDR3aa: CASSQRDTEAFF

abundance: .
j_gene: TRBJ2-7
d_gene: TRBD2
v_gene: TRBV12-3/TRBV12-4
CDR3nt: TGTGCCAGCAGGCCGGCGGGAGGGGGCGAGCAGTACTTC
CDR3aa: CASRPAGGGEQYF

abundance: once
j_gene: TRBJ1-5
d_gene: .
v_gene: TRBV12-5
CDR3nt: TGTGCTAGTGGTACTTATCAGCCCCAGCATTTT
CDR3aa: CASGTYQPQHF

abundance: .
j_gene: TRBJ2-5
d_gene: .
v_gene: TRBV5-1
CDR3nt: TGCGCCAGCAGCTTCGATCGGGAGACCCAGTACTTC
CDR3aa: CASSFDRETQYF

abundance: .
j_gene: TRBJ1-4
d_gene: .
v_gene: TRBV30
CDR3nt: TGTGCCTGGAGTGTACGGGAAAAACTGTTTTTT
CDR3aa: CAWSVREKLFF

abundance: .
j_gene: TRBJ1-1
d_gene: TRBD1
v_gene: TRBV6-5
CDR3nt: TGTGCCAGCCGCCAGGGGGGCTACAGCACTGAAGCTTTCTTT
CDR3aa: CASRQGGYSTEAFF

abundance: .
j_gene: TRBJ2-6
d_gene: .
v_gene: TRBV9
CDR3nt: TGTGCCAGCAGCTCCTCAACAGTCAAGGCCTCTGGGGCCAACGTCCTGACTTTC
CDR3aa: CASSSSTVKASGANVLTF